This TCR beta chain is from a study of blood T cell repertoires in COVID-19. The wider study: Sites in the United States, Italy and Spain provided acute and convalescent COVID-19 samples. PBMCs, B-cell-depleted T cells, or T cells provided the cDNA or gDNA that made up the material.

Trimming removed 0 bases at V and 2 bases at J, with 8 bases between. Germline assignment: CDR1 SGHNT and CDR2 YYREEE (reference sequence). There are 15 residues in the CDR3. This clone is a singleton in its sample. Original analysis: Amplified reference gene primers provided the basis for estimating nucleated cell counts. Data came from immunoSEQ multiplex PCR; TCRdb stores just in-frame clones and leaves some out. Clone size and the V and J calls come from that table; the DNA yielded D and trimming. The table shows about 260,000 clones, with 86% occurring only once. The receptor comes from a man aged 35-49 years with active or convalescent COVID-19. The genes are TRBV5-4 and TRBJ2-2; D possibly corresponds to TRBD1 (5 bases). Sequencing input: peripheral blood. The CDR3 loop reads CASSLGQRNTGELFF. The CDR3 region has the DNA TGTGCCAGCAGCTTGGGACAGCGAAACACCGGGGAGCTGTTTTTT.